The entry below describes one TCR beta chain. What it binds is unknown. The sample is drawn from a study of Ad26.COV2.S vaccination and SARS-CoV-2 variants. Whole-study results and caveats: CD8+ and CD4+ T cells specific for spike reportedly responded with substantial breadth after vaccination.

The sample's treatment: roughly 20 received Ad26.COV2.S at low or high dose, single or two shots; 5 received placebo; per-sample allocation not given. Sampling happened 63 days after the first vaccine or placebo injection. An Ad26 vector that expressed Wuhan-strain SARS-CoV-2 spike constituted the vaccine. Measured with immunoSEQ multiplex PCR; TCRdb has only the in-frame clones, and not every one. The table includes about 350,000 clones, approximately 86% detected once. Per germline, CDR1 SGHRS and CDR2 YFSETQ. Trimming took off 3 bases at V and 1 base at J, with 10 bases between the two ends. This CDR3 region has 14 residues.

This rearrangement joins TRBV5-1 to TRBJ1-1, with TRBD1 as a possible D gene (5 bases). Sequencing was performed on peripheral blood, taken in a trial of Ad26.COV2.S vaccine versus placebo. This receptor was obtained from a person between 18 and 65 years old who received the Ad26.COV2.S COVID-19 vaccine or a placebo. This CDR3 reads CASSSLTENTEAFF. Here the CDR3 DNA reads TGCGCCAGCAGCTCCCTGACAGAGAACACTGAAGCTTTCTTT. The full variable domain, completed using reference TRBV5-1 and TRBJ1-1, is KAGVTQTPRYLIKTRGQQVTLSCSPISGHRSVSWYQQTPGQGLQFLFEYFSETQRNKGNFPGRFSGRQFSNSRSEMNVSTLELGDSALYLCASSSLTENTEAFFGQGTRLTVV.